One sample yielded the 31 T cell receptor beta chains listed below, sequenced in a study of T cell repertoires in cytomegalovirus infection. No antigen is known for these receptors. TCRdb independently ran MiXCR on the reads; one entry per CDR3 protein. The sample contains around 770,000 distinct CDR3 sequences, approximately 32% of which appear only once. Sequenced here: cultured CD8+ T cells from PBMCs, sampled from culture after CMV antigen stimulation. The receptors originated from a human donor in good health (CMV status not recorded). Some clones in this sample may be carry-over from other donors' samples.

The sample holds many counts of this clonotype. This rearrangement joins TRBV6-5 to TRBJ2-1; a possible D gene is TRBD2 (7 bases). Between the trimmed V and J ends, which lost 1 base and 0 bases, there was a span of 22 bases. There are 20 residues in the CDR3. From germline, CDR1 is MNHEY and CDR2 SVGAGI. The CDR3 here is CASSYLSGGPSKSSYNEQFF. CDR3 bases: TGTGCCAGCAGTTACTTATCGGGGGGCCCAAGTAAAAGCTCCTACAATGAGCAGTTCTTC.

The chain has TRBV29-1 and TRBJ1-4, with no clear D. The length of the CDR3 is 13 residues. Per germline, CDR1 SQVTM and CDR2 ANQGSEA. The ends were cut back, 0 bases at V and 3 bases at J, with 5 bases in the middle. This CDR3 is CSVEDRSNEKLFF. CDR3 nucleotides: TGCAGCGTTGAAGACAGGTCTAATGAAAAACTGTTTTTT.

This chain joins TRBV2 and TRBJ2-3, with D possibly being TRBD2 (5 bases). The germline gives CDR1 SNHLY, CDR2 FYNNEI. Deletions cut 1 base from V and 1 base from J, with 9 bases between. This CDR3 has 15 amino acids. CDR3 sequence (DNA): TGTGCCAGCAGTGAAGGCCCCGGGGGCACAGATACGCAGTATTTT. This sequence encodes CASSEGPGGTDTQYF.

Comments on this clonotype: A clone one base away is much larger, so this may be a read error. The chain employs TRBV27 and TRBJ1-1; tentative D call: TRBD1 (5 bases). V was cut by 4 bases and J by 1 base, with 7 bases left in between. The germline V gene encodes CDR1 MNHEY and CDR2 SMNVEV (reference sequence). This CDR3 has 13 amino acids. The CDR3 bases are TGTGCCAGCAGTTGGCAGGGGAACACTGAAGCTTTCTTT. The encoded protein is CASSWQGNTEAFF.

The rearrangement joins TRBV24-1 to TRBJ2-2, with 7 bases identical to TRBD1. This CDR3 is built from 14 residues. J gave up 3 bases and V 10 bases, and 7 bases lay outside the gene matches. Looked up from germline, CDR1 is KGHDR and CDR2 is SFDVKD. This CDR3 reads CATKGGADTGELFF. CDR3 sequence (DNA): TGTGCCACGAAAGGGGGCGCCGACACCGGGGAGCTGTTTTTT.

A few counts support this clonotype. The chain couples TRBV2 to TRBJ2-7, with 8 nucleotides matching TRBD1. The CDR3 contains 14 residues. Trimming took 10 bases from V and 4 from J; bases not matched to a gene: 12. Germline CDR1 and CDR2: SNHLY and FYNNEI. The CDR3: CATYPDRAIYEQYF. The CDR3, as DNA: TGTGCCACCTACCCGGACAGGGCTATATACGAGCAGTACTTC. Filled out from reference TRBV2 and TRBJ2-7, the complete variable domain reads EPEVTQTPSHQVTQMGQEVILRCVPISNHLYFYWYRQILGQKVEFLVSFYNNEISEKSEIFDDQFSVERPDGSNFTLKIRSTKLEDSAMYFCATYPDRAIYEQYFGPGTRLTVT.

The rearrangement joins TRBV9 to TRBJ2-1; TRBD2 agrees at 8 bases. The CDR3 is 20 residues long. Germline trimming cut 2 bases from V and 4 bases from J; bases unmatched to any gene: 20. Germline V gene data show CDR1 as SGDLS and CDR2 as YYNGEE. Written as DNA, the CDR3 is TGTGCCAGCAGCGTGGGTCGGGGGGGCCGAGGGTACAGCTCGTACAATGAGCAGTTCTTC. Translating gives CASSVGRGGRGYSSYNEQFF. Full variable domain (rest looked up from reference TRBV9 and TRBJ2-1): DSGVTQTPKHLITATGQRVTLRCSPRSGDLSVYWYQQSLDQGLQFLIQYYNGEERAKGNILERFSAQQFPDLHSELNLSSLELGDSALYFCASSVGRGGRGYSSYNEQFFGPGTRLTVL.

The table lists this clonotype with a few counts. J is TRBJ2-1 and V is TRBV6-2 or TRBV6-3; 7 bases line up with TRBD2. CDR3 length equals 16 residues. In germline, CDR1 is MNHEY, CDR2 SVGEGT. J lost 7 bases, V lost 6 bases, and 15 bases had no gene match. The CDR3 loop reads CASSPRQRESINEQFF. The CDR3 nucleotides read TGTGCCAGCAGCCCCAGACAGCGGGAATCGATTAATGAGCAGTTCTTC.

The chain has TRBV4-1 and TRBJ1-6, with TRBD1 matching over 9 bases. Trimming cost V 4 bases and J 9 bases; bases outside gene matches: 16. The CDR3 extends over 18 amino acids. CDR1 is MGHRA, CDR2 YSYEKL, per germline. The CDR3 DNA is TGCGCCAGCAGCCCGACTTTGGCGGACAGGGGTTTAGCTTCACCCCTCCACTTT. This gives the protein CASSPTLADRGLASPLHF.

The chain links TRBV7-6 to TRBJ2-7; unclear D gene. There are 13 residues in the CDR3. Between the trimmed V and J ends, which lost 1 base and 3 bases, there was a span of 7 bases. In germline, CDR1 is SGHVS, CDR2 FNYEAQ. CDR3 in amino acids: CASSLDHNYEQYF. CDR3 DNA sequence: TGTGCCAGCAGCTTAGATCACAACTACGAGCAGTACTTC.

In this sample, this clonotype turned up a few times. The J gene is TRBJ2-7, the V gene TRBV5-1, with TRBD1 as a possible D gene (5 bases). The CDR3 is made up of 15 amino acids. The V gene lost 0 bases and the J gene lost 2 bases, with 12 bases spanning the gap. Germline CDR1 is SGHRS and CDR2 is YFSETQ. This chain's CDR3 is CASSLALGQPYEQYF. CDR3 nucleotides: TGCGCCAGCAGCTTGGCCTTGGGGCAACCCTACGAGCAGTACTTC.

This clonotype was found many times. This chain joins TRBV7-6 and TRBJ2-1, with 9 bases aligning to TRBD2. The germline gives CDR1 SGHVS, CDR2 FNYEAQ. J was trimmed by 6 bases and V by 5 bases; bases with no gene match: 11. The CDR3 is 16 residues long. CDR3 DNA: TGTGCCAGCAGCCCCCGGTGGCGGGGGGGCCCCAATGAGCAGTTCTTC. Protein sequence: CASSPRWRGGPNEQFF.

This clonotype was counted ten times or more. The V gene is TRBV7-8, the J gene TRBJ2-3, with 8 bases that match TRBD2. Germline CDR1 reads SGHVS; CDR2 reads FQNEAQ. Trimming took 7 bases from V and 2 from J; bases not matched to a gene: 14. There are 17 residues in the CDR3. CDR3 in DNA: TGTGCCAGCACCCATCTTACGAGCGGGGGTTACACAGATACGCAGTATTTT. It codes for CASTHLTSGGYTDTQYF. Supplemented by reference TRBV7-8 and TRBJ2-3, the full variable domain reads GAGVSQSPRYKVAKRGQDVALRCDPISGHVSLFWYQQALGQGPEFLTYFQNEAQLDKSGLPSDRFFAERPEGSVSTLKIQRTQQEDSAVYLCASTHLTSGGYTDTQYFGPGTRLTVL.

A word on this clonotype: The germline gene is not matched at one end of the junction; a read error may be the cause. The rearrangement links TRBV28 to TRBJ1-5; 9 bases are shared with TRBD1. The CDR3 length is 13 residues. From germline, CDR1 is MDHEN and CDR2 SYDVKM. CDR3 sequence: CVSRRTGAQPQHF. In DNA form, the CDR3 reads TGTGTCAGCAGAAGGACAGGGGCCCAGCCCCAGCATTTT.

This clonotype was counted between two and nine times. The chain has TRBV6-6 and TRBJ2-3; TRBD2 aligns across 9 bases. The V gene's germline CDR1 is MNHNY and CDR2 SVGAGI (reference sequence). The V segment lost 0 bases and the J segment 2 bases; nucleotides outside the gene matches: 6. The CDR3 spans 17 residues. The CDR3 coding sequence is TGTGCCAGCAGTTACTCTAGCAGCGGGGGGTACACAGATACGCAGTATTTT. This gives the protein CASSYSSSGGYTDTQYF.

V and J are TRBV27 and TRBJ2-3; 8 positions match TRBD2. V was clipped by 6 bases and J by 5 bases; unmatched bases: 13. This CDR3 spans 16 amino acids. Germline CDR1 reads MNHEY; CDR2 reads SMNVEV (reference sequence). DNA for the CDR3: TGTGCCAGCAGCGTTTTTCGGGGGGGCCAGGGAGATACGCAGTATTTT. This codes for CASSVFRGGQGDTQYF.

Comments on this clonotype: Just one base apart from a much larger clone, this may be a read error. This chain uses TRBV18 with TRBJ1-3; tentative D call: TRBD1 (5 bases). The V end lost 4 bases, the J end lost 4 bases, and 20 bases lay between the germline ends. Germline CDR1 is KGHSH and CDR2 is LQKENI. This CDR3 is 17 amino acids long. The CDR3 spells CASSLMDHRSTGNTIYF. CDR3 in DNA: TGTGCCAGCTCACTGATGGACCACAGGAGTACCGGAAACACCATATATTTT.

This clonotype was picked up a small number of times. CDR3 nucleotide sequence: TGTGCCAGCAGTCCCGCGACGGGCTATGGCTACACCTTC. Its protein is CASSPATGYGYTF. The V and J genes are TRBV25-1 and TRBJ1-2, with D hard to call. CDR1 is MGHDK and CDR2 is SYGVNS in the germline V gene. The CDR3 is 13 residues long. V was shortened by 5 bases and J by 4 bases, with 11 bases between the two germline ends.

V and J are TRBV19 and TRBJ2-1; D is undetermined. Germline CDR1 and CDR2: LNHDA and SQIVND (reference sequence). V was cut by 5 bases and J by 4 bases, with 9 bases left in between. CDR3 length: 13 amino acids. The CDR3 spells CASSVTEYNEQFF. The CDR3 nucleotides read TGTGCCAGTAGTGTGACGGAGTACAATGAGCAGTTCTTC.

This clonotype was counted many times. This chain's CDR3 is CASSEDERVYNTGELFF. For the CDR3, the DNA is TGTGCCAGCAGTGAAGATGAAAGGGTTTATAACACCGGGGAGCTGTTTTTT. The chain has TRBV6-1 and TRBJ2-2, with D uncertain. The CDR3 is made up of 17 amino acids. V lost 1 base and J lost 2, with 14 bases in between. CDR1 and CDR2 from the germline V gene are MNHNS and SASEGT.

This clonotype was counted a few times. The chain employs TRBV4-3 and TRBJ1-6; D is perhaps TRBD1 (5 bases). The ends were cut back, 7 bases at V and 1 base at J, with 11 bases in the middle. CDR3 size: 15 residues. Per the germline V gene, CDR1 is LGHNA and CDR2 is YSLEER. DNA for the CDR3: TGCGCCAGCACCCTGGGGGGGTCCTATAATTCACCCCTCCACTTT. It specifies CASTLGGSYNSPLHF.

Ten or more counts support this clonotype. The genes are TRBV15 and TRBJ2-1; the D is unclear. The V end lost 1 base, the J end lost 6 bases, and 7 bases lay between the germline ends. Germline V gene lookup returns CDR1 LNHNV and CDR2 YYDKDF (reference sequence). This CDR3 comprises 13 residues. CDR3 coding DNA: TGTGCCACCAGCAGAGGTGTCCCCAATGAGCAGTTCTTC. Encoded protein: CATSRGVPNEQFF.

This clonotype occurred a few times. The chain recombines TRBV28 with TRBJ1-2, with D possibly TRBD1 on 5 matching bases. Trimming shortened V by 3 bases and J by 3 bases, and 14 bases separated the two germline ends. Germline V gene data show CDR1 as MDHEN and CDR2 as SYDVKM. CDR3 size: 15 residues. The CDR3 region has the DNA TGTGCCAGCAGTTTGGAGGGCCGGGGGTACTATGGCTACACCTTC. It is translated as CASSLEGRGYYGYTF.

The rearrangement uses TRBV6-2 or TRBV6-3 and TRBJ2-1; D unclear. This CDR3 contains 15 residues. The germline gives CDR1 MNHEY, CDR2 SVGEGT. The V end was cut by 2 bases, the J end by 3 bases, with 11 bases between. CDR3 bases: TGTGCCAGCAGTTACAGGGCCCTCGTCTACAATGAGCAGTTCTTC. Its protein product is CASSYRALVYNEQFF.

The chain recombines TRBV19 with TRBJ2-1; D uncertain. The CDR3 consists of 16 residues. V was pared by 4 bases and J by 0 bases, with 13 bases between. Germline assignment: CDR1 LNHDA and CDR2 SQIVND (reference sequence). DNA of the CDR3: TGTGCCAGTAGTAGGGTCCAGATAAGCTCCTACAATGAGCAGTTCTTC. It is translated as CASSRVQISSYNEQFF.

This clonotype was seen once. The chain couples TRBV4-3 to TRBJ2-2, with TRBD2 identical over 9 bases. The trim removed 0 bases at V and 4 bases at J, leaving 6 bases unmatched. CDR1 and CDR2 from the germline V gene are LGHNA and YSLEER. The CDR3 has 17 residues. The CDR3 coding sequence is TGCGCCAGCAGCCAAGATTGGGCGGGGGGGCTCACCGGGGAGCTGTTTTTT. Amino acid sequence: CASSQDWAGGLTGELFF.

This clonotype was found a few times. The genes are TRBV27 and TRBJ1-5; TRBD1 matches 8 bases. The length of the CDR3 is 14 residues. J was trimmed by 9 bases and V by 3 bases; bases with no gene match: 7. Germline V gene sequence: CDR1 MNHEY, CDR2 SMNVEV (reference sequence). The CDR3 reads CASSFAQGEMPQHF. CDR3 coding DNA: TGTGCCAGCAGTTTTGCACAGGGGGAGATGCCCCAGCATTTT.

The chain employs TRBV27 and TRBJ2-2, with 8 bases matching TRBD1. In germline, CDR1 is MNHEY, CDR2 SMNVEV (reference sequence). The CDR3 totals 16 residues. The J segment lost 6 bases and the V segment lost 2 bases, leaving 8 bases of the junction unmatched. The CDR3 bases are TGTGCCAGCAGTTTAAGCATCCAGGGGGCGGCCGGGGAGCTGTTTTTT. It translates to CASSLSIQGAAGELFF.

In this sample, this clonotype turned up a few times. The J gene is TRBJ2-1, the V gene TRBV7-2, with TRBD1 as a possible D gene (6 bases). Trimming shortened V by 5 bases and J by 0 bases, and 23 bases separated the two germline ends. The CDR3 runs to 19 residues. Germline V gives CDR1 SGHTA, CDR2 FQGNSA. In DNA, the CDR3 is TGTGCCAGCAGCCAGAAATACAGGGAAAAAATATACTCCTACAATGAGCAGTTCTTC. This sequence encodes CASSQKYREKIYSYNEQFF.

This clonotype was detected many times. The chain combines TRBV12-3 or TRBV12-4 with TRBJ1-2; TRBD1 might be the D (6 bases). The CDR3 runs 14 residues. With 7 bases removed from V and 4 bases from J, the gap between germline ends came to 16 bases. In DNA, the CDR3 is TGTGCCAGCACTATTAGTGGGACACTCTATGGCTACACCTTC. It specifies CASTISGTLYGYTF.

The V and J genes are TRBV19 and TRBJ2-1; D is ambiguous. This CDR3 comprises 15 residues. V was cut by 2 bases and J by 1 base, with 9 bases left in between. Per the germline V gene, CDR1 is LNHDA and CDR2 is SQIVND (reference sequence). The CDR3 bases are TGTGCCAGTAGTATAAGGGCCGGGTCCTACAATGAGCAGTTCTTC. The encoded protein is CASSIRAGSYNEQFF.